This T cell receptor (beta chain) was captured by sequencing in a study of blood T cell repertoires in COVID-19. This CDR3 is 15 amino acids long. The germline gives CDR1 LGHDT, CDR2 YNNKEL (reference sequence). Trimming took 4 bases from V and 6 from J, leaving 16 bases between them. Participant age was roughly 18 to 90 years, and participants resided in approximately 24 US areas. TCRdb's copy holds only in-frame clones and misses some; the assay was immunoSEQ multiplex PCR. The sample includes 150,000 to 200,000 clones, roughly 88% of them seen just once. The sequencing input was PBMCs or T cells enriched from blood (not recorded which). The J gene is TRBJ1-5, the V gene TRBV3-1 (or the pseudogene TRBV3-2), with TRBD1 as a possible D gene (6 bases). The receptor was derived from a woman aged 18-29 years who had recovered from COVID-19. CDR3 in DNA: TGTGCCAGCAGCCCCGACCCAAGGGGGATTCAGCCCCAGCATTTT. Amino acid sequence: CASSPDPRGIQPQHF.